The text below deals with one T cell receptor (beta chain). The clone's antigen remains unknown. No qualities accompany the bases; no much larger clone lies one base away. This entry is derived from a study of blood T cell repertoires in COVID-19 (dated by TCRdb to the early 2020s). Concerning the study at large: Collaborator samples came from the United States, Italy and Spain and covered acute and convalescent phases of COVID-19. The material from the prospective study consisted of cDNA or gDNA derived from T cells, B-cell-depleted T cells, or PBMCs. Subjects who had been exposed to COVID-19, were actively infected with it, or had recovered from it provided the deeply sampled blood TCRbeta repertoires that made up the dataset. The repertoires were made available in a free public database intended to serve as a resource for research on the immune response to SARS-CoV-2. Samples came from the ongoing ImmuneRACE study (first 160 participants) plus 1,254 subjects from 6 global collaborators. A de-identified subject ID, COVID-19 status, age in years and sex were almost always included in the sample metadata. Where available, HLA class I and class II types were obtained from metadata supplied by the sample provider rather than from assay-based typing. Summary of the overall study and its limitations: The quantity of clinical and demographic metadata differed by source and by participant and was supplied without curation.

One collaborating source in Seattle enrolled patients while the patients were actively infected and followed the patients over time throughout the course of disease. Whole blood was collected in K2EDTA tubes by collaborating institutions according to the institutions' own protocols. For TCRbeta analysis, collaborators shipped samples in one of three forms: frozen whole blood, isolated PBMCs, or DNA extracted from either of those sample types. For CDR1 and CDR2, the germline V gene lists MNHEY and SVGAGI. V is reduced by 1 base and J by 0 bases, leaving a spacing of 7 bases between them. Its CDR3 holds 15 amino acids, cysteine through phenylalanine. Solely the CDR3 DNA is kept, with 45 bases framed from the first base. The immunoSEQ Assay, a bias-controlled multiplex PCR, was used to amplify TCRbeta CDR3 regions from genomic DNA. As for the authors' bioinformatics: The number of nucleated cells in each sample was estimated by amplification of reference gene primers within the assay. To quantify the absolute abundance of each unique TCRbeta CDR3 rearrangement, sequence reads were collapsed and filtered. For each sample, productive Simpson clonality was calculated as the square root of Simpson's diversity index over productive rearrangements. Held by TCRdb, this immuneACCESS table contains in-frame sequences only and omits some clones. Under half of the omission traces to an unresolved V gene where checked; the cause of the rest is unknown. That table gives V, J and clone size, and the DNA gave D and trimming. The sample table holds about 130,000 clones, of which 90% were seen once. The top ten constitute less than 5% of the sample.

The sequencing input was peripheral blood. The V and J segments used are TRBV6-5 and TRBJ2-1; a confident D gene designation cannot be given. This clonotype originated in a man in his 60s with COVID-19, enrolled during active disease. The CDR3 reads CASSYFPRSYNEQFF. The DNA sequence is given as TGTGCCAGCAGTTACTTCCCTCGCTCCTACAATGAGCAGTTCTTC.